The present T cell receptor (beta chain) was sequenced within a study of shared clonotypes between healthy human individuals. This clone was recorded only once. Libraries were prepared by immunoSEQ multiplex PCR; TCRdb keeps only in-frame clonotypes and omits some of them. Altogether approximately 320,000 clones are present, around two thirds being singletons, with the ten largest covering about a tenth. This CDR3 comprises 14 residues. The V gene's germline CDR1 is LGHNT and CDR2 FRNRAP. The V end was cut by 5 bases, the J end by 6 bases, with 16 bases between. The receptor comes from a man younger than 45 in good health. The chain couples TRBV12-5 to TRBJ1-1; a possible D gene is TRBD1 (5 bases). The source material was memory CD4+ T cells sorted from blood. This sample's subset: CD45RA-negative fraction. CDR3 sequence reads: CASGPTRDSAEAFF. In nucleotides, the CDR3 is TGTGCTAGTGGTCCCACACGGGACTCAGCTGAAGCTTTCTTT.